Each of the 27 T cell receptor beta chains below was sequenced from the same sample in a study of tumor-infiltrating lymphocytes in localized non-small cell lung cancer (dated by TCRdb to the early 2020s). Receptor amplification or capture employed the immunoSEQ multiplex PCR assay. This immuneACCESS table, as held by TCRdb, lists in-frame sequences with V and J called but not all clones. Of the missing ones, under half trace to an unresolved V gene in checked studies; the others have no known cause. For this sample there are over 15,000 clones; 75% appear just once. Jointly, the top ten make up about 8.2% of the sample. Input material: lung tumor tissue. These TCRs come from a human donor with non-small cell lung cancer.

Here the CDR3 DNA reads TGCGCCAGCAGCCAAGATTGGTACACTGAAGCTTTCTTT. Protein product: CASSQDWYTEAFF. This rearrangement joins TRBV4-1 to TRBJ1-1; D remains ambiguous. This CDR3 has 13 residues. CDR1 and CDR2 (germline): MGHRA, YSYEKL. The ends were cut back, 0 bases at V and 3 bases at J, with 5 bases in the middle.

The chain has TRBV7-3 and TRBJ2-3; D remains ambiguous. CDR1 is SGHTA, CDR2 FQGTGA, per germline. There are 14 residues in the CDR3. V lost 5 bases and J lost 0, with 9 bases in between. Here the CDR3 reads CASSLTASTDTQYF. As DNA, the CDR3 is TGTGCCAGCAGCCTGACTGCGAGCACAGATACGCAGTATTTT. The complete variable domain, with remaining parts taken from reference TRBV7-3 and TRBJ2-3, reads GAGVSQTPSNKVTEKGKYVELRCDPISGHTALYWYRQSLGQGPEFLIYFQGTGAADDSGLPNDRFFAVRPEGSVSTLKIQRTERGDSAVYLCASSLTASTDTQYFGPGTRLTVL.

This rearrangement joins TRBV29-1 to TRBJ1-5; 9 nucleotides agree with TRBD1. V dropped 7 bases and J dropped 9; count of bases not matched to a gene: 7. The germline gives CDR1 SQVTM, CDR2 ANQGSEA. The CDR3 sequence is 12 residues long. The CDR3 here is CSGRDREGPQHF. Written as DNA, the CDR3 is TGCAGCGGGCGGGACAGGGAAGGGCCCCAGCATTTT.

By proportion, this clone is large. The chain combines TRBV27 with TRBJ2-7; unclear D gene. Trimming took 3 bases from V and 3 from J, leaving 3 bases between them. Per germline, CDR1 MNHEY and CDR2 SMNVEV (reference sequence). This CDR3 spans 11 amino acids. CDR3 residues: CASSFNYEQYF. The CDR3 nucleotides read TGTGCCAGCAGTTTCAACTACGAGCAGTACTTC.

V usage is TRBV7-3 and J usage is TRBJ2-1; 14 bases align to TRBD2. V lost 5 bases and J lost 9; bases outside the gene matches: 12. In germline, CDR1 is SGHTA, CDR2 FQGTGA. The length of the CDR3 is 17 residues. The CDR3 sequence is CASSRGTSGRTLSEQFF. The CDR3 nucleotides read TGTGCCAGCAGCAGAGGGACTAGCGGGAGAACCCTCAGTGAGCAGTTCTTC.

J is TRBJ1-1 and V is TRBV10-1; D is possibly TRBD1 (5 bases). From germline, CDR1 is WNHNN and CDR2 SYGVQD (reference sequence). The CDR3 spans 14 residues. V gave up 6 bases and J gave up 5 bases, with 16 bases separating them. CDR3 coding DNA: TGCGCCAGCAGCCCGGGACGGGTTGGTACTGAAGCTTTCTTT. Its protein product is CASSPGRVGTEAFF.

The sample holds a few counts of this clone. This chain links TRBV6-1 with TRBJ2-7; D ambiguous. Germline assignment: CDR1 MNHNS and CDR2 SASEGT. There are 11 residues in the CDR3. Trimming left V 3 bases short and J 4 bases short, with 4 bases between. CDR3 in DNA: TGTGCCAGCAGTGATTCGTACGAGCAGTACTTC. Its translation: CASSDSYEQYF.

This chain links TRBV5-1 with TRBJ1-4; D is perhaps TRBD1 (5 bases). With 0 bases removed from V and 5 bases from J, the gap between germline ends came to 8 bases. Germline CDR1 and CDR2: SGHRS and YFSETQ. The CDR3 loop spans 14 amino acids. The CDR3 DNA sequence: TGCGCCAGCAGCTTGGACAGGATGAATGAAAAACTGTTTTTT. Amino acid sequence: CASSLDRMNEKLFF.

This clone was seen just once. This chain uses TRBV5-1 with TRBJ2-7; D may be TRBD1 (5 bases). Trimming cost V 0 bases and J 2 bases, with 9 bases left between them. This CDR3 has 14 amino acids. Germline lookup yields CDR1 SGHRS and CDR2 YFSETQ. Here the CDR3 reads CASSLVPDTYEQYF. The CDR3 DNA sequence: TGCGCCAGCAGCTTGGTCCCGGACACCTACGAGCAGTACTTC. Drawing the rest from reference TRBV5-1 and TRBJ2-7, the complete variable domain is KAGVTQTPRYLIKTRGQQVTLSCSPISGHRSVSWYQQTPGQGLQFLFEYFSETQRNKGNFPGRFSGRQFSNSRSEMNVSTLELGDSALYLCASSLVPDTYEQYFGPGTRLTVT.

The V gene is TRBV7-9, the J gene TRBJ2-3, with 15 positions matching TRBD2. This CDR3 contains 18 residues. J lost 2 bases, V lost 7 bases, and 10 bases had no gene match. Germline CDR1 and CDR2: SEHNR and FQNEAQ (reference sequence). Written as DNA, the CDR3 is TGTGCCAGCACCGTGCCGGGACTAGCGGGAGGATTCACAGATACGCAGTATTTT. This encodes CASTVPGLAGGFTDTQYF.

The chain combines TRBV7-6 with TRBJ1-2; D remains ambiguous. Trimming removed 2 bases at V and 7 bases at J, with 20 bases between. The CDR3 consists of 16 residues. Germline V CDR1 and CDR2: SGHVS, FNYEAQ. In nucleotides, the CDR3 is TGTGCCAGCAGCTTACATACGGGGAGCCGCCCTTTTGGCTACACCTTC. This translates into CASSLHTGSRPFGYTF.

This clone was recorded a few times. This chain links TRBV15 with TRBJ2-2; TRBD2 matches at 16 bases. The CDR3 sequence is 18 residues long. From germline, CDR1 is LNHNV and CDR2 YYDKDF (reference sequence). V shed 5 bases, J shed 1 base, and the junction held 4 bases outside the gene matches. CDR3 in amino acids: CATSAGLAGGKNTGELFF. CDR3 coding DNA: TGTGCCACCAGCGCGGGACTAGCGGGAGGGAAGAACACCGGGGAGCTGTTTTTT.

The chain is built from TRBV11-1 and TRBJ2-2; no firm D call. Germline-derived CDR1 and CDR2 are SGHAT and FQDESV (reference sequence). This CDR3 is 14 amino acids long. Trimming stripped 5 bases from V and 4 bases from J, with 11 bases between. The CDR3 DNA is TGTGCCAGCAGCCTACTAATTAGCACCGGGGAGCTGTTTTTT. Its protein product is CASSLLISTGELFF.

The gene calls are TRBV21-1 and TRBJ2-1; TRBD2 is the table's D call, not checked against the DNA. TRBV21-1 is annotated as a pseudogene. This CDR3 is built from 18 residues. This chain's CDR3 is CASSEGGLAGESDNEQFF. CDR3 in DNA: TGTGCCAGCAGCGAAGGGGGACTAGCGGGAGAAAGCGACAATGAGCAGTTCTTC.

The rearrangement links TRBV6-1 to TRBJ1-1; no firm D call. Trimming stripped 3 bases from V and 1 base from J, with 3 bases between. This CDR3 is 12 amino acids long. Germline V gene data show CDR1 as MNHNS and CDR2 as SASEGT. The CDR3 DNA follows: TGTGCCAGCAGTGATTGGAACACTGAAGCTTTCTTT. Its translation is CASSDWNTEAFF.

The J gene is TRBJ2-7, the V gene TRBV6-1, with 7 bases that match TRBD1. The CDR3 length is 14 residues. V dropped 3 bases and J dropped 3; count of bases not matched to a gene: 5. Germline V gives CDR1 MNHNS, CDR2 SASEGT. In nucleotides, the CDR3 is TGTGCCAGCAGTGATTTCCAGGGGGACTACGAGCAGTACTTC. Amino acids: CASSDFQGDYEQYF.

This clone showed up just a few times. This chain uses TRBV19 with TRBJ2-7, with 9 bases aligning to TRBD1. Germline V gene lookup returns CDR1 LNHDA and CDR2 SQIVND (reference sequence). The V segment lost 3 bases and the J segment 2 bases; nucleotides outside the gene matches: 2. The CDR3 is 14 amino acids. The CDR3 region is CASSMGQGPYEQYF. Here the CDR3 DNA reads TGTGCCAGTAGTATGGGACAGGGCCCCTACGAGCAGTACTTC.

The chain combines TRBV6-1 with TRBJ2-2, with 11 positions matching TRBD2. With 8 bases clipped from V and 4 bases from J, the junction kept 6 bases outside the gene matches. This CDR3 has 15 residues. Germline V gene data show CDR1 as MNHNS and CDR2 as SASEGT. In DNA, the CDR3 is TGTGCCAGCCAACCGGGACTAGCGGCCACCGGGGAGCTGTTTTTT. Residues: CASQPGLAATGELFF.

V gene TRBV28 combines with J gene TRBJ2-6; D uncertain. The CDR3 has 14 residues. The germline V gene has CDR1 MDHEN and CDR2 SYDVKM. The V and J ends lost 5 bases and 1 base respectively, with 6 bases between them. The CDR3 region is CASSGPSGANVLTF. CDR3 DNA: TGTGCCAGCAGTGGCCCGTCTGGGGCCAACGTCCTGACTTTC.

The rearrangement uses TRBV30 and TRBJ1-5; D unresolved. From germline, CDR1 is GTSNPN and CDR2 SVGIG (reference sequence). CDR3 length: 13 amino acids. The V and J ends lost 2 bases and 3 bases respectively, with 8 bases between them. CDR3 nucleotides: TGTGCCTGGAGTCCCGGTTTCAATCAGCCCCAGCATTTT. Translated, it gives CAWSPGFNQPQHF. Full variable domain (remainder filled in from reference TRBV30 and TRBJ1-5): SQTIHQWPATLVQPVGSPLSLECTVEGTSNPNLYWYRQAAGRGLQLLFYSVGIGQISSEVPQNLSASRPQDRQFILSSKKLLLSDSGFYLCAWSPGFNQPQHFGDGTRLSIL.

V usage is TRBV2 and J usage is TRBJ2-5; 10 nucleotides line up with TRBD1. Germline lookup yields CDR1 SNHLY and CDR2 FYNNEI. Germline trimming cut 8 bases from V and 3 bases from J; bases unmatched to any gene: 12. The CDR3 contains 16 residues. The CDR3 nucleotides read TGTGCCAGCCGATTCTCTTTGGGACAGGGGAAAGAGACCCAGTACTTC. Translation: CASRFSLGQGKETQYF.

This clone was observed a few times. The chain uses TRBV6-5 and TRBJ2-5; D might be TRBD2 (7 bases). Germline V gives CDR1 MNHEY, CDR2 SVGAGI. V lost 8 bases to trimming and J lost 3 bases, with 10 bases between them. The CDR3 sequence is 12 residues long. The CDR3 loop is CASGRGEETQYF. CDR3 coding DNA: TGTGCCAGCGGGAGGGGGGAAGAGACCCAGTACTTC.

The chain uses TRBV28 and TRBJ1-4; D is uncertain. Trimming stripped 5 bases from V and 8 bases from J, with 9 bases between. The germline CDR1 and CDR2 sequences are MDHEN and SYDVKM. This CDR3 region has 12 residues. CDR3 sequence reads: CASSLYAEKLFF. CDR3 in DNA: TGTGCCAGCAGTCTTTACGCCGAAAAACTGTTTTTT. The entire variable domain, with the rest obtained from reference TRBV28 and TRBJ1-4, is as follows: DVKVTQSSRYLVKRTGEKVFLECVQDMDHENMFWYRQDPGLGLRLIYFSYDVKMKEKGDIPEGYSVSREKKERFSLILESASTNQTSMYLCASSLYAEKLFFGSGTQLSVL.

The V call is TRBV6-6, the J call TRBJ2-2; TRBD2 is a possible D gene (6 bases). The CDR3 is 16 amino acids. With 2 bases removed from V and 5 bases from J, the gap between germline ends came to 15 bases. Per the germline V gene, CDR1 is MNHNY and CDR2 is SVGAGI (reference sequence). CDR3 DNA sequence: TGTGCCAGCAGTTACCGGAGGGATGGGGGAACCGGGGAGCTGTTTTTT. Protein sequence: CASSYRRDGGTGELFF.

This chain joins TRBV7-8 and TRBJ2-7; TRBD1 is a possible D gene (5 bases). Per the germline V gene, CDR1 is SGHVS and CDR2 is FQNEAQ. This CDR3 contains 12 residues. V gave up 5 bases and J gave up 6 bases, with 11 bases separating them. CDR3 protein: CASSPDSLEQYF. The CDR3 DNA sequence: TGTGCCAGCAGCCCCGACAGCCTCGAGCAGTACTTC.

This chain joins TRBV7-9 and TRBJ2-7; weak D call: TRBD1 (6 bases). Germline CDR1 is SEHNR and CDR2 is FQNEAQ (reference sequence). The germline V and J ends were trimmed by 4 bases and 4 bases, with 14 bases remaining between them. The CDR3 is 14 residues long. The CDR3 bases are TGTGCCAGCAGCTCCCTTGAGGGGGTTTACGAGCAGTACTTC. Residues: CASSSLEGVYEQYF. Full variable domain (missing parts from reference TRBV7-9 and TRBJ2-7): DTGVSQNPRHKITKRGQNVTFRCDPISEHNRLYWYRQTLGQGPEFLTYFQNEAQLEKSRLLSDRFSAERPKGSFSTLEIQRTEQGDSAMYLCASSSLEGVYEQYFGPGTRLTVT.

The chain carries TRBV5-4 and TRBJ2-1; 8 bases align to TRBD2. The CDR3 covers 15 residues. Germline CDR1 is SGHNT and CDR2 is YYREEE (reference sequence). J lost 5 bases, V lost 2 bases, and 6 bases had no gene match. The CDR3 region has the DNA TGTGCCAGCAGCTTAAGCGGGGGTCTCAACAATGAGCAGTTCTTC. It yields the protein CASSLSGGLNNEQFF.